This T cell receptor (beta chain) was recorded in a study of blood T cell repertoires in COVID-19. The CDR3 runs to 17 residues. V dropped 1 base and J dropped 8; count of bases not matched to a gene: 14. Germline V gives CDR1 KGHSH, CDR2 LQKENI. Clones were sequenced by immunoSEQ multiplex PCR, and TCRdb holds only the in-frame ones, with some missing. This sample has some 150,000 clones; under 90% occur once, and the top ten carry roughly 0.56%. V and J are TRBV18 and TRBJ2-1; 7 nucleotides agree with TRBD2. Sequencing was carried out using peripheral blood. This clonotype was obtained from a man aged 60 to 69 with acute or convalescent COVID-19. As DNA, the CDR3 is TGTGCCAGCTCACCACTCCCAGCGGGGCCCCCCTCAGATGAGCAGTTCTTC. Amino acid sequence: CASSPLPAGPPSDEQFF.